These 16 T cell receptor beta chains were all obtained from the same sample, sequenced in a study of T cells in Graves' hyperthyroidism and ophthalmopathy. TCR beta CDR3 sequences were amplified from RNA transcripts. HTBI primers were used for first-round RT-PCR of the TCR CDR3. TCRdb called the multiplex PCR reads again in MiXCR, with one record for every CDR3 protein. The data show around 540,000 distinct CDR3 sequences, with around 15% seen just once and approximately 30% held by the top ten. The sample was blood. Receptors were obtained from a woman in her 30s with Graves' ophthalmopathy.

The chain carries TRBV20-1 and TRBJ2-7, with D possibly TRBD2 on 6 matching bases. Trimming stripped 6 bases from V and 1 base from J, with 16 bases between. In germline, CDR1 is DFQATT, CDR2 SNEGSKA (reference sequence). The CDR3 contains 14 residues. This CDR3 reads CSAYNSGDSYEQYF. The CDR3 DNA follows: TGCAGTGCCTATAATAGCGGAGATTCCTACGAGCAGTACTTC.

This clonotype was seen ten or more times. The chain carries TRBV3-1 and TRBJ2-2; TRBD1 is a possible D gene (6 bases). Germline values: CDR1 LGHDT, CDR2 YNNKEL (reference sequence). The CDR3 runs 16 residues. V gave up 0 bases and J gave up 5 bases, with 13 bases separating them. The CDR3 sequence: CASSQDSPTGTGELFF. The CDR3 bases are TGTGCCAGCAGCCAAGATTCCCCCACAGGGACCGGGGAGCTGTTTTTT.

This clonotype was found many times. The rearrangement joins TRBV11-2 to TRBJ2-3, with 10 bases matching TRBD2. CDR3 length equals 18 residues. With 1 base clipped from V and 1 base from J, the junction kept 8 bases outside the gene matches. Germline V gene sequence: CDR1 SGHAT, CDR2 FQNNGV. The CDR3 spells CASSLGSSGRGGTDTQYF. The CDR3 DNA sequence: TGTGCCAGCAGCTTAGGTTCTAGCGGGAGAGGGGGCACAGATACGCAGTATTTT.

V usage is TRBV2 and J usage is TRBJ2-7; possibly TRBD1 or TRBD2 for D (5 bases each). Trimming stripped 2 bases from V and 7 bases from J, with 15 bases between. Per the germline V gene, CDR1 is SNHLY and CDR2 is FYNNEI. The CDR3 totals 14 residues. This CDR3 is CASSELGTPGEQYF. For the CDR3, the DNA is TGTGCCAGCAGTGAATTGGGGACCCCCGGTGAGCAGTACTTC.

This clonotype was detected many times. The chain's CDR3 is CASSSGTGGFQPQHF. The CDR3 nucleotides are TGTGCCAGCAGCTCCGGGACAGGGGGCTTTCAGCCCCAGCATTTT. V gene TRBV11-2 combines with J gene TRBJ1-5; 12 positions match TRBD1. Germline lookup yields CDR1 SGHAT and CDR2 FQNNGV. The CDR3 consists of 15 residues. V was clipped by 4 bases and J by 6 bases; unmatched bases: 4. Filled out from reference TRBV11-2 and TRBJ1-5, the complete variable domain reads EAGVAQSPRYKIIEKRQSVAFWCNPISGHATLYWYQQILGQGPKLLIQFQNNGVVDDSQLPKDRFSAERLKGVDSTLKIQPAKLEDSAVYLCASSSGTGGFQPQHFGDGTRLSIL.

This clonotype was picked up many times. This rearrangement joins TRBV18 to TRBJ2-2; D remains unclear. The V end was cut by 1 base, the J end by 4 bases, with 7 bases between. The CDR3 totals 14 residues. Germline assignment: CDR1 KGHSH and CDR2 LQKENI. This CDR3 reads CASSPLARTGELFF. DNA of the CDR3: TGTGCCAGCTCACCACTTGCCCGCACCGGGGAGCTGTTTTTT.

This clonotype was found many times. This chain uses TRBV4-2 with TRBJ2-3, with no clear D. CDR1 is LGHNA and CDR2 is YNFKEQ in the germline V gene. The V gene lost 4 bases and the J gene lost 0 bases, with 11 bases spanning the gap. CDR3 length equals 15 residues. DNA of the CDR3: TGTGCCAGCAGCCCCCGGACGACGAGCACAGATACGCAGTATTTT. Translating it yields CASSPRTTSTDTQYF.

In its sample, this clonotype was seen many times. V is TRBV10-3 and J is TRBJ2-7; D not certain. Germline V gene lookup returns CDR1 ENHRY and CDR2 SYGVKD. The V end was cut by 6 bases, the J end by 2 bases, with 14 bases between. The CDR3 has 14 residues. Here the CDR3 reads CAIRPPETPYEQYF. CDR3 sequence (DNA): TGTGCCATCAGACCGCCCGAGACTCCCTACGAGCAGTACTTC.

A few counts support this clonotype. V gene TRBV7-3 combines with J gene TRBJ2-1, with 10 bases that match TRBD2. After removal of 4 bases from V and 4 bases from J, the junction contained 4 bases not matched to a gene. The CDR3 consists of 15 residues. Germline lookup yields CDR1 SGHTA and CDR2 FQGTGA. CDR3 sequence reads: CASSYGLAVYNEQFF. DNA for the CDR3: TGTGCCAGCAGCTATGGACTAGCGGTTTACAATGAGCAGTTCTTC.

The chain carries TRBV4-2 and TRBJ1-5; D remains unclear. This CDR3 is 13 amino acids long. The germline V gene encodes CDR1 LGHNA and CDR2 YNFKEQ. V was clipped by 0 bases and J by 7 bases, with 7 bases between them. DNA for the CDR3: TGTGCCAGCAGCCAAGAGCGAGAACAGCCCCAGCATTTT. Its protein product is CASSQEREQPQHF.

The CDR3 protein is CASSLVAGGYSPLHF. The CDR3 DNA follows: TGTGCCAGCAGCTTAGTAGCAGGGGGCTATTCACCCCTCCACTTT. This chain uses TRBV7-2 with TRBJ1-6, with 8 positions matching TRBD1. Germline V lookup: CDR1 SGHTA, CDR2 FQGNSA. Trimming at V came to 1 base and at J to 8 bases, leaving 4 bases not matched to a gene. The CDR3 length is 15 residues.

The rearrangement links TRBV19 to TRBJ2-2, with 11 bases identical to TRBD2. Trimming removed 4 bases from V and 3 bases from J; junction bases left unmatched: 7. This CDR3 contains 17 residues. Germline V gives CDR1 LNHDA, CDR2 SQIVND (reference sequence). CDR3 sequence (DNA): TGTGCCAGTAGTACTCCAACTAGCGGGAGCCACACCGGGGAGCTGTTTTTT. Its protein is CASSTPTSGSHTGELFF.

This clonotype showed up just a few times. This chain uses TRBV19 with TRBJ2-5; TRBD1 aligns across 8 bases. V shed 5 bases, J shed 4 bases, and the junction held 3 bases outside the gene matches. Germline CDR1 is LNHDA and CDR2 is SQIVND (reference sequence). The CDR3 contains 13 residues. The CDR3 loop reads CASSATGGETQYF. The DNA of the CDR3 is TGTGCCAGTAGTGCCACAGGGGGAGAGACCCAGTACTTC.

This clonotype was counted a few times. The chain is built from TRBV30 and TRBJ2-7; 8 bases agree with TRBD1. Germline assignment: CDR1 GTSNPN and CDR2 SVGIG (reference sequence). The CDR3 has 15 residues. J gave up 1 base and V 2 bases, and 7 bases lay outside the gene matches. The CDR3 DNA sequence: TGTGCCTGGAGTCCCCCATGGACAGGGTCCTACGAGCAGTACTTC. Amino acid sequence: CAWSPPWTGSYEQYF.

This clonotype came up a few times. The chain uses TRBV28 and TRBJ1-6; D is perhaps TRBD1 (5 bases). V lost 1 base and J 7 bases, leaving 8 bases between the germline ends. Germline V gives CDR1 MDHEN, CDR2 SYDVKM. The CDR3 runs to 14 residues. This chain's CDR3 is CASSLSTVNSPLHF. The CDR3 nucleotides read TGTGCCAGCAGTTTATCGACAGTCAATTCACCCCTCCACTTT.

This clonotype has only a few counts. The chain employs TRBV9 and TRBJ2-7, with 7 bases aligning to TRBD1. Germline CDR1 is SGDLS and CDR2 is YYNGEE. Trimming cost V 0 bases and J 3 bases; bases outside gene matches: 3. The CDR3 loop spans 14 amino acids. The CDR3 DNA is TGTGCCAGCAGCGTAGGGGGACAGCTCTACGAGCAGTACTTC. It codes for CASSVGGQLYEQYF.